One and the same sample provided the 27 T cell receptor beta chains below, sequenced in a study of T cells after yellow fever vaccination. TCRdb reprocessed the 5' RACE reads with MiXCR, giving one entry per CDR3 protein. Of 300,000 to 350,000 distinct CDR3 sequences listed, 3% to 4.5% are singletons. This material consisted of PBMCs, taken 5 days after the yellow fever booster vaccination. These TCRs come from a man between 18 and 29 years old who received the YFV17D yellow fever vaccine.

This rearrangement joins TRBV6-1 to TRBJ2-3; the D call may be TRBD1 or TRBD2 (5 bases each). V lost 10 bases and J lost 4, with 12 bases in between. The CDR3 runs to 12 residues. Germline CDR1 is MNHNS and CDR2 is SASEGT. In nucleotides, the CDR3 is TGTGCCACTTCGGGGACCGCAGATACGCAGTATTTT. This codes for CATSGTADTQYF.

This clonotype was seen only a few times. The genes are TRBV5-1 and TRBJ1-1; no clear D. The CDR3 sequence is 13 residues long. Trimming pared 0 bases from V and 5 bases from J, leaving 8 bases between. The germline V gene encodes CDR1 SGHRS and CDR2 YFSETQ. CDR3 amino acids: CASSLGHRTEAFF. The CDR3 bases are TGCGCCAGCAGCTTGGGACATAGGACTGAAGCTTTCTTT.

This clonotype has a handful of counts. The chain is built from TRBV7-2 and TRBJ2-7; D unclear. The CDR3 totals 12 residues. The germline V gene encodes CDR1 SGHTA and CDR2 FQGNSA. V dropped 5 bases and J dropped 2 bases, with 7 bases sitting between them. The CDR3 DNA sequence: TGTGCCAGCAGCCCCCGGCCCTACGAGCAGTACTTC. This sequence encodes CASSPRPYEQYF.

This clonotype was recorded many times. The genes are TRBV12-5 and TRBJ2-7; no reliable D call. The CDR3 runs 13 residues. Germline V gene lookup returns CDR1 LGHNT and CDR2 FRNRAP. The V end lost 6 bases, the J end lost 3 bases, and 12 bases lay between the germline ends. CDR3 DNA: TGTGCTAGTGGCACGGCAGCCGGCTACGAGCAGTACTTC. Protein product: CASGTAAGYEQYF.

The chain uses TRBV29-1 and TRBJ1-2, with TRBD1 as a possible D gene (5 bases). The CDR3 runs 14 residues. Trimming stripped 4 bases from V and 8 bases from J, with 20 bases between. Germline loops: CDR1 SQVTM, CDR2 ANQGSEA. The CDR3 coding sequence is TGCAGCGTTGCCGGGGCTCGCTCCCCCGGGGGCTACACCTTC. It yields the protein CSVAGARSPGGYTF.

This clonotype was observed a handful of times. The J gene is TRBJ2-5, the V gene TRBV20-1; 8 nucleotides agree with TRBD2. The length of the CDR3 is 12 residues. J was trimmed by 5 bases and V by 6 bases; bases with no gene match: 5. The germline V gene has CDR1 DFQATT and CDR2 SNEGSKA (reference sequence). The chain's CDR3 is CSAGGGLETQYF. Written as DNA, the CDR3 is TGCAGTGCGGGCGGGGGGCTCGAGACCCAGTACTTC.

This clonotype was seen only a few times. The chain couples TRBV12-3 or TRBV12-4 to TRBJ2-3; 7 bases align to TRBD1. The CDR3 sequence is 17 residues long. J gave up 5 bases and V 7 bases, and 18 bases lay outside the gene matches. The CDR3 loop is CASKDGSLDRAEDTQYF. The DNA of the CDR3 is TGTGCCAGCAAGGATGGGAGTCTTGACAGGGCGGAAGATACGCAGTATTTT.

This sequence joins TRBV5-1 and TRBJ2-2, with a tentative D call TRBD2 (5 bases). The CDR3 is 16 amino acids. V was trimmed by 0 bases and J by 0 bases, leaving 9 bases between them. Germline V CDR1 and CDR2: SGHRS, YFSETQ. DNA of the CDR3: TGCGCCAGCAGCTTGGCCCGGGATACGAACACCGGGGAGCTGTTTTTT. As protein: CASSLARDTNTGELFF.

The chain is built from TRBV12-3 or TRBV12-4 and TRBJ2-5; a possible D gene is TRBD1 (6 bases). This CDR3 spans 13 amino acids. Trimming pared 5 bases from V and 5 bases from J, leaving 12 bases between. The DNA of the CDR3 is TGTGCCAGCAGTACAGGGTTTGGGGAGACCCAGTACTTC. This sequence encodes CASSTGFGETQYF.

The table lists this clonotype with a few counts. V and J are TRBV6-5 and TRBJ2-5, with 7 bases identical to TRBD2. Germline V lookup: CDR1 MNHEY, CDR2 SVGAGI. After removal of 2 bases from V and 0 bases from J, the junction contained 9 bases not matched to a gene. The CDR3 runs 17 residues. CDR3 sequence (DNA): TGTGCCAGCAGTTACCTTGGTTCTAGCGGATACCAAGAGACCCAGTACTTC. Protein: CASSYLGSSGYQETQYF.

This clonotype was detected only a few times. The V gene is TRBV7-9, the J gene TRBJ1-1; D is unclear. Per the germline V gene, CDR1 is SEHNR and CDR2 is FQNEAQ (reference sequence). This CDR3 has 12 residues. V was trimmed by 5 bases and J by 0 bases, leaving 4 bases between them. CDR3 loop: CASSGLNTEAFF. Written as DNA, the CDR3 is TGTGCCAGCAGCGGGCTGAACACTGAAGCTTTCTTT. The full variable domain, with the rest looked up from reference TRBV7-9 and TRBJ1-1, is DTGVSQNPRHKITKRGQNVTFRCDPISEHNRLYWYRQTLGQGPEFLTYFQNEAQLEKSRLLSDRFSAERPKGSFSTLEIQRTEQGDSAMYLCASSGLNTEAFFGQGTRLTVV.

The chain combines TRBV4-3 with TRBJ1-4; maybe TRBD1 (5 bases). Trimming cost V 0 bases and J 8 bases, with 13 bases left between them. The CDR3 length is 15 residues. The germline V gene has CDR1 LGHNA and CDR2 YSLEER. CDR3 bases: TGCGCCAGCAGCCAAGATGGGGACCCGGGAGAAAAACTGTTTTTT. It yields the protein CASSQDGDPGEKLFF.

In nucleotides, the CDR3 is TGTGCAAGTCGCTTCAGCGTACGGGACAGGGATCCCAATCAGCCCCAGCATTTT. As protein: CASRFSVRDRDPNQPQHF. This chain uses TRBV12-2 with TRBJ1-5; the D segment call TRBD1 is taken from the table without a DNA check. TRBV12-2 is labeled a pseudogene. The CDR3 has 18 residues.

This clonotype was observed at least ten times. J is TRBJ2-2 and V is TRBV28; 7 bases line up with TRBD2. Per germline, CDR1 MDHEN and CDR2 SYDVKM. The CDR3 has 15 amino acids. J gave up 0 bases and V 6 bases, and 4 bases lay outside the gene matches. CDR3 region: CASSRTSANTGELFF. CDR3 DNA: TGTGCCAGCAGCCGCACTAGCGCGAACACCGGGGAGCTGTTTTTT.

This clonotype was seen repeatedly, ten times or more. The chain is built from TRBV4-2 and TRBJ2-5, with 11 positions matching TRBD2. Germline trimming cut 1 base from V and 6 bases from J; bases unmatched to any gene: 4. Germline V gene data show CDR1 as LGHNA and CDR2 as YNFKEQ. The CDR3 runs 15 residues. The CDR3 here is CASSQVAGGSKTQYF. The CDR3 DNA follows: TGTGCCAGCAGCCAAGTAGCGGGGGGGTCGAAGACCCAGTACTTC.

CDR3 DNA sequence: TGCAGTGCCCCCCGAGACTACAATGAGCAGTTCTTC. Protein sequence: CSAPRDYNEQFF. The V and J genes are TRBV20-1 and TRBJ2-1; the D is unclear. Germline CDR1 is DFQATT and CDR2 is SNEGSKA (reference sequence). V was shortened by 6 bases and J by 3 bases, with 9 bases between the two germline ends. The CDR3 consists of 12 residues.

The DNA of the CDR3 is TGTGCCAGCGCGATCGGACTATCGAACACCGGGGAGCTGTTTTTT. It specifies CASAIGLSNTGELFF. This chain links TRBV9 with TRBJ2-2; perhaps TRBD2 as D (6 bases). V was shortened by 7 bases and J by 0 bases, with 13 bases between the two germline ends. Per the germline V gene, CDR1 is SGDLS and CDR2 is YYNGEE. This CDR3 contains 15 residues.

At least ten counts were recorded for this clonotype. The rearrangement uses TRBV7-2 and TRBJ2-1; 9 positions match TRBD1. Trimming took 4 bases from V and 1 from J; bases not matched to a gene: 2. Germline-derived CDR1 and CDR2 are SGHTA and FQGNSA. This CDR3 is built from 15 residues. CDR3 loop: CASSSDRGSYNEQFF. The CDR3 coding sequence is TGTGCCAGCAGCTCTGACAGGGGGTCCTACAATGAGCAGTTCTTC.

Only a few counts were recorded for this clonotype. V and J are TRBV7-9 and TRBJ2-1; D is unresolved. The germline V gene has CDR1 SEHNR and CDR2 FQNEAQ (reference sequence). V was clipped by 5 bases and J by 3 bases, with 17 bases between them. This CDR3 contains 16 residues. CDR3: CASSRRTGRDYNEQFF. The DNA for the CDR3 is TGTGCCAGCAGCCGCCGAACCGGGCGAGACTACAATGAGCAGTTCTTC.

This clonotype was counted many times. J is TRBJ2-3 and V is TRBV7-9; D gene uncertain. The germline CDR1 and CDR2 sequences are SEHNR and FQNEAQ (reference sequence). The CDR3 sequence is 14 residues long. V shed 3 bases and J shed 2 bases, with 9 bases lying between them. This chain's CDR3 is CASSFPRSTDTQYF. DNA of the CDR3: TGTGCCAGCAGCTTTCCCCGATCCACAGATACGCAGTATTTT.

This clonotype was detected many times. The V call is TRBV5-1, the J call TRBJ2-5; 11 positions match TRBD1. Germline CDR1 SGHRS, CDR2 YFSETQ. V was clipped by 4 bases and J by 1 base; unmatched bases: 3. This CDR3 contains 15 residues. The CDR3 sequence is CASSPGQGVQETQYF. The CDR3 nucleotides are TGCGCCAGCAGCCCGGGACAGGGGGTCCAAGAGACCCAGTACTTC.

The chain uses TRBV20-1 and TRBJ2-1, with 10 bases matching TRBD1. Germline CDR1 is DFQATT and CDR2 is SNEGSKA (reference sequence). This CDR3 contains 16 residues. V was clipped by 0 bases and J by 8 bases; unmatched bases: 10. Written as DNA, the CDR3 is TGCAGTGCTAGAGATTACCGGACAGGGGGTATATATGAGCAGTTCTTC. Translation: CSARDYRTGGIYEQFF.

The sample holds many counts of this clonotype. The chain couples TRBV7-6 to TRBJ2-3, with a tentative D call TRBD1 (5 bases). Trimming left V 5 bases short and J 5 bases short, with 14 bases between. CDR1 is SGHVS and CDR2 is FNYEAQ in the germline V gene. This CDR3 contains 14 residues. CDR3 residues: CASSPRPQGDTQYF. As DNA, the CDR3 is TGTGCCAGCAGCCCACGTCCCCAGGGAGATACGCAGTATTTT.

This clonotype was seen a handful of times. This chain connects TRBV12-3 or TRBV12-4 to TRBJ2-5; 11 nucleotides match TRBD1. J lost 5 bases, V lost 7 bases, and 15 bases had no gene match. The CDR3 runs 17 residues. CDR3 nucleotide sequence: TGTGCCAGCACCATGGACAGGGGGCGCGGGATAAGGGAGACCCAGTACTTC. Its translation is CASTMDRGRGIRETQYF.

The J gene is TRBJ1-5, the V gene TRBV18; 9 nucleotides match TRBD1. Germline values: CDR1 KGHSH, CDR2 LQKENI. The ends lost 5 bases at V and 3 bases at J; junction bases unmatched: 8. The CDR3 length is 16 residues. In nucleotides, the CDR3 is TGTGCCAGCTCAATCGCGGGGGACAGGGTCAATCAGCCCCAGCATTTT. Translating gives CASSIAGDRVNQPQHF.

This clonotype was seen a few times. This sequence joins TRBV7-2 and TRBJ1-2; D unresolved. The CDR3 loop spans 11 amino acids. Germline CDR1 is SGHTA and CDR2 is FQGNSA. V shed 7 bases and J shed 4 bases, with 7 bases lying between them. In nucleotides, the CDR3 is TGTGCCAGCACCCCCAGCTATGGCTACACCTTC. It encodes CASTPSYGYTF. Supplemented by reference TRBV7-2 and TRBJ1-2, the full variable domain reads GAGVSQSPSNKVTEKGKDVELRCDPISGHTALYWYRQSLGQGLEFLIYFQGNSAPDKSGLPSDRFSAERTGGSVSTLTIQRTQQEDSAVYLCASTPSYGYTFGSGTRLTVV.

This clonotype was recorded at least ten times. The chain combines TRBV19 with TRBJ2-1; 12 positions agree with TRBD2. V was pared by 7 bases and J by 7 bases, with 11 bases of the junction left unmatched. The CDR3 length is 16 residues. Looked up from germline, CDR1 is LNHDA and CDR2 is SQIVND (reference sequence). This CDR3 is CASTYRTSGVGNEQFF. CDR3 DNA sequence: TGTGCCAGTACCTACCGGACTAGCGGGGTGGGAAATGAGCAGTTCTTC.